One sample yielded the 23 T cell receptor beta chains listed below, sequenced in a study of neoadjuvant anti-PD-1 for oral cavity cancer. The method was immunoSEQ multiplex PCR; TCRdb's version includes in-frame clones alone and lacks a portion of them. The sample contains about 80,000 clones, under 85% of which appear only once. Sequenced here: PBMCs, sampled before nivolumab (anti-PD-1) treatment. The origin of the receptors is a person between 40 and 80 years old with oral cavity squamous cell carcinoma.

The V and J genes are TRBV30 and TRBJ1-5; 8 nucleotides agree with TRBD1. CDR1 and CDR2 (germline): GTSNPN, SVGIG (reference sequence). This CDR3 has 15 residues. Unmatched junction bases numbered 3, after V lost 2 bases and J lost 0 bases. This CDR3 reads CAWSSGTGSNQPQHF. DNA for the CDR3: TGTGCCTGGAGTTCAGGGACAGGTAGCAATCAGCCCCAGCATTTT.

This chain connects TRBV15 to TRBJ2-1; TRBD2 matches 9 bases. The CDR3 is 16 residues long. Germline assignment: CDR1 LNHNV and CDR2 YYDKDF (reference sequence). Trimming took 3 bases from V and 3 from J; bases not matched to a gene: 6. CDR3 DNA: TGTGCCACCAGCAGCCCGGCTAGCGGGAACTACAATGAGCAGTTCTTC. Residues: CATSSPASGNYNEQFF.

This chain uses TRBV29-1 with TRBJ2-7, with TRBD2 as a possible D gene (5 bases). The V end lost 0 bases, the J end lost 5 bases, and 8 bases lay between the germline ends. Germline V gene lookup returns CDR1 SQVTM and CDR2 ANQGSEA. This CDR3 region has 12 residues. The CDR3 region is CSVEEMGDEQYF. CDR3 nucleotide sequence: TGCAGCGTTGAAGAAATGGGAGACGAGCAGTACTTC.

V gene TRBV28 combines with J gene TRBJ1-1; D ambiguous. Germline V CDR1 and CDR2: MDHEN, SYDVKM. The ends were cut back, 3 bases at V and 7 bases at J, with 9 bases in the middle. The CDR3 runs 12 residues. CDR3 nucleotides: TGTGCCAGCAGTTTCCCGGTGGGTGAAGCTTTCTTT. It specifies CASSFPVGEAFF. Full variable domain (rest looked up from reference TRBV28 and TRBJ1-1): DVKVTQSSRYLVKRTGEKVFLECVQDMDHENMFWYRQDPGLGLRLIYFSYDVKMKEKGDIPEGYSVSREKKERFSLILESASTNQTSMYLCASSFPVGEAFFGQGTRLTVV.

The gene calls are TRBV2 and TRBJ2-7; 11 bases fit TRBD1. Trimming cost V 6 bases and J 9 bases; bases outside gene matches: 13. CDR3 size: 15 residues. The germline V gene encodes CDR1 SNHLY and CDR2 FYNNEI. CDR3 coding DNA: TGTGCCAGCAGCCCAGCTCCGGGACAGGGGGTCTGGCAGTACTTC. It specifies CASSPAPGQGVWQYF.

The chain employs TRBV6-1 and TRBJ1-2; a possible D gene is TRBD1 (5 bases). The V gene lost 8 bases and the J gene lost 3 bases, with 13 bases spanning the gap. CDR1 is MNHNS and CDR2 is SASEGT in the germline V gene. This CDR3 has 13 amino acids. The CDR3 sequence is CASPSQGYYGYTF. Here the CDR3 DNA reads TGTGCCAGCCCCTCCCAGGGCTACTATGGCTACACCTTC.

This rearrangement joins TRBV5-1 to TRBJ1-1; 9 bases match TRBD1. Unmatched junction bases numbered 7, after V lost 3 bases and J lost 4 bases. Germline V gives CDR1 SGHRS, CDR2 YFSETQ. CDR3 length equals 15 residues. CDR3 DNA sequence: TGCGCCAGCAGCTCGATGTCGACAGGGGGCACTGAAGCTTTCTTT. Its translation: CASSSMSTGGTEAFF.

The chain is built from TRBV27 and TRBJ1-1; D is unclear. CDR1 is MNHEY and CDR2 is SMNVEV in the germline V gene (reference sequence). CDR3 size: 11 residues. Trimming shortened V by 9 bases and J by 5 bases, and 10 bases separated the two germline ends. CDR3 sequence: CARGRCTEAFF. CDR3 DNA sequence: TGTGCCAGAGGGAGGTGTACTGAAGCTTTCTTT.

The J gene is TRBJ1-3, the V gene TRBV5-1, with no clear D. The CDR3 extends over 16 amino acids. Deletions cut 0 bases from V and 1 base from J, with 11 bases between. Germline-derived CDR1 and CDR2 are SGHRS and YFSETQ. The CDR3 sequence is CASSLEAAGSGNTIYF. In DNA, the CDR3 is TGCGCCAGCAGCTTGGAGGCGGCTGGTTCTGGAAACACCATATATTTT. Filled out from reference TRBV5-1 and TRBJ1-3, the complete variable domain reads KAGVTQTPRYLIKTRGQQVTLSCSPISGHRSVSWYQQTPGQGLQFLFEYFSETQRNKGNFPGRFSGRQFSNSRSEMNVSTLELGDSALYLCASSLEAAGSGNTIYFGEGSWLTVV.

V and J are TRBV7-9 and TRBJ1-2; D unclear. CDR1 SEHNR and CDR2 FQNEAQ come from the germline V gene (reference sequence). The CDR3 has 18 residues. Deletions cut 1 base from V and 4 bases from J, with 22 bases between. The CDR3 here is CASSLGLRTDPTSYGYTF. The CDR3 coding sequence is TGTGCCAGCAGCTTAGGGCTCAGGACGGACCCTACTTCCTATGGCTACACCTTC.

The rearrangement uses TRBV27 and TRBJ2-2; 10 bases fit TRBD2. The CDR3 is made up of 16 amino acids. CDR1 is MNHEY, CDR2 SMNVEV, per germline (reference sequence). Trimming at V came to 6 bases and at J to 4 bases, leaving 8 bases not matched to a gene. In DNA form, the CDR3 reads TGTGCCAGCAGGGTAGCGGGAGGACAGATCACCGGGGAGCTGTTTTTT. Translation: CASRVAGGQITGELFF.

The V and J genes are TRBV9 and TRBJ1-2, with TRBD1 as a possible D gene (6 bases). The CDR3 sequence is 15 residues long. Trimming stripped 0 bases from V and 2 bases from J, with 11 bases between. CDR1 and CDR2 (germline): SGDLS, YYNGEE. Written as DNA, the CDR3 is TGTGCCAGCAGCGTAGGTACAGGGTCGAACTATGGCTACACCTTC. Its protein is CASSVGTGSNYGYTF.

This chain connects TRBV19 to TRBJ2-3, with TRBD2 matching over 10 bases. The V gene's germline CDR1 is LNHDA and CDR2 SQIVND (reference sequence). Losses at the gene ends were 6 bases for V and 8 bases for J; bases not matched to a gene: 8. This CDR3 is built from 14 residues. CDR3 loop: CASRETSGAATQYF. The CDR3 DNA is TGTGCCAGTAGGGAAACTAGCGGGGCGGCTACGCAGTATTTT.

The chain couples TRBV5-1 to TRBJ1-1, with no clear D. Deletions cut 3 bases from V and 3 bases from J, with 9 bases between. This CDR3 has 13 residues. The germline V gene has CDR1 SGHRS and CDR2 YFSETQ. CDR3: CASSWGVDTEAFF. The CDR3 DNA reads TGCGCCAGCAGCTGGGGAGTGGACACTGAAGCTTTCTTT.

CDR3 in DNA: TGTGCCAGTACCGCACGCCCGGGACAGAGAACAGATACGCAGTATTTT. Translated, it gives CASTARPGQRTDTQYF. The chain combines TRBV19 with TRBJ2-3; 7 bases align to TRBD1. V shed 7 bases, J shed 3 bases, and the junction held 13 bases outside the gene matches. Germline CDR1 is LNHDA and CDR2 is SQIVND (reference sequence). The CDR3 runs 16 residues. Complete variable domain (other parts from reference TRBV19 and TRBJ2-3): DGGITQSPKYLFRKEGQNVTLSCEQNLNHDAMYWYRQDPGQGLRLIYYSQIVNDFQKGDIAEGYSVSREKKESFPLTVTSAQKNPTAFYLCASTARPGQRTDTQYFGPGTRLTVL.

This clone has only one observation. The chain carries TRBV6-5 and TRBJ2-5; maybe TRBD1 (6 bases). The CDR3 contains 13 residues. Germline V gene data show CDR1 as MNHEY and CDR2 as SVGAGI. Trimming stripped 6 bases from V and 4 bases from J, with 12 bases between. As DNA, the CDR3 is TGTGCCAGCAGACCGACAGGAGGAGAGACCCAGTACTTC. Its protein is CASRPTGGETQYF.

To note about this clone: A read error is possible here, since a much larger clone lies one base away. The chain couples TRBV11-2 to TRBJ1-1; D is perhaps TRBD1 (6 bases). Germline lookup yields CDR1 SGHAT and CDR2 FQNNGV. V lost 5 bases and J lost 1, with 8 bases in between. The CDR3 length is 13 residues. CDR3 loop: CASSQTGNTEAFF. CDR3 nucleotide sequence: TGTGCCAGCAGCCAGACAGGGAACACTGAAGCTTTCTTT.

The V call is TRBV7-2, the J call TRBJ2-3; 8 nucleotides line up with TRBD2. The CDR3 runs 16 residues. V lost 1 base, J lost 3 bases, and 6 bases stayed unmatched. Germline V gives CDR1 SGHTA, CDR2 FQGNSA. The CDR3 DNA reads as TGTGCCAGCAGCTTAGGGGCGGGGGGAACTACAGATACGCAGTATTTT. Translation gives CASSLGAGGTTDTQYF.

The chain joins TRBV5-8 to TRBJ2-1; tentatively, D is TRBD2 (8 bases). Trimming removed 4 bases at V and 5 bases at J, with 16 bases between. CDR1 and CDR2 from the germline V gene are SGHTS and YDEGEE. There are 15 residues in the CDR3. This chain's CDR3 is CASSPREGANNEQFF. In nucleotides, the CDR3 is TGTGCCAGCAGCCCCCGGGAGGGGGCTAACAATGAGCAGTTCTTC.

The J gene is TRBJ2-7, the V gene TRBV7-9; D might be TRBD1 or TRBD2, each matching 5 bases. Germline V gene sequence: CDR1 SEHNR, CDR2 FQNEAQ (reference sequence). The CDR3 covers 15 residues. The ends were cut back, 5 bases at V and 2 bases at J, with 16 bases in the middle. Here the CDR3 DNA reads TGTGCCAGCAGCCCCGGGGCGGTGGCGACCTACGAGCAGTACTTC. It translates to CASSPGAVATYEQYF.

The rearrangement uses TRBV6-5 and TRBJ1-3; D not resolved. The germline V gene has CDR1 MNHEY and CDR2 SVGAGI. V lost 6 bases to trimming and J lost 4 bases, with 10 bases between them. The CDR3 spans 13 residues. The CDR3 bases are TGTGCCAGCAGGGCCTCGGGGGGAAACACCATATATTTT. Protein product: CASRASGGNTIYF.

This chain connects TRBV2 to TRBJ1-5; 9 bases align to TRBD1. Germline assignment: CDR1 SNHLY and CDR2 FYNNEI. This CDR3 is built from 14 residues. V shed 6 bases, J shed 5 bases, and the junction held 5 bases outside the gene matches. The CDR3 coding sequence is TGTGCCAGCAGCCCAGGACAGGGGTATCAGCCCCAGCATTTT. Residues: CASSPGQGYQPQHF.

This clone has just a few counts. The chain joins TRBV7-2 to TRBJ1-5; D is unclear. Per the germline V gene, CDR1 is SGHTA and CDR2 is FQGNSA. The CDR3 is made up of 12 amino acids. V gave up 1 base and J gave up 7 bases, with 5 bases separating them. The CDR3 loop is CASSLDVQPQHF. DNA of the CDR3: TGTGCCAGCAGCTTAGATGTCCAGCCCCAGCATTTT.